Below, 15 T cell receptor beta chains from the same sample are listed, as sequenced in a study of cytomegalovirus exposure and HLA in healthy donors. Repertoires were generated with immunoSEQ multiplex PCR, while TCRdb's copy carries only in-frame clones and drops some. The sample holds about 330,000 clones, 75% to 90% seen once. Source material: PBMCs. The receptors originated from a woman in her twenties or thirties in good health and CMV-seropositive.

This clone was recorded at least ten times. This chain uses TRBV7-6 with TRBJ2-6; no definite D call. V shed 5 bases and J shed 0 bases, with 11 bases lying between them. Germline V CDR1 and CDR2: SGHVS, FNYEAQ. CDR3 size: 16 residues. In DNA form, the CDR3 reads TGTGCCAGCAGCCCTAAACCGGACTCTGGGGCCAACGTCCTGACTTTC. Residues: CASSPKPDSGANVLTF.

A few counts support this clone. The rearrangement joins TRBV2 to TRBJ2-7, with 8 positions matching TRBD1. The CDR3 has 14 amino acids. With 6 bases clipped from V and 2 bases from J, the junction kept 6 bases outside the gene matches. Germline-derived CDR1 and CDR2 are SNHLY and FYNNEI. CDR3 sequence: CASRTGQVTYEQYF. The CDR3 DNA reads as TGTGCCAGCAGGACGGGACAGGTCACCTACGAGCAGTACTTC. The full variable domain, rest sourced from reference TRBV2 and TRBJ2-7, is EPEVTQTPSHQVTQMGQEVILRCVPISNHLYFYWYRQILGQKVEFLVSFYNNEISEKSEIFDDQFSVERPDGSNFTLKIRSTKLEDSAMYFCASRTGQVTYEQYFGPGTRLTVT.

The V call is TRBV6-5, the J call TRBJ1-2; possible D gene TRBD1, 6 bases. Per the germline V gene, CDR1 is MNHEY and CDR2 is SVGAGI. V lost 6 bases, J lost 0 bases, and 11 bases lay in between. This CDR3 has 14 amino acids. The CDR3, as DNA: TGTGCCAGCAGGGACAGCTCAGCTAACTATGGCTACACCTTC. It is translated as CASRDSSANYGYTF.

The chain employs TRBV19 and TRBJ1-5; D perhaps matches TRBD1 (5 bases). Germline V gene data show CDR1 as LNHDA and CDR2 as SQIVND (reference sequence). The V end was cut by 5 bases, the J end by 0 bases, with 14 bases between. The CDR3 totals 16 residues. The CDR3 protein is CASSPRGVNSNQPQHF. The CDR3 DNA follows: TGTGCCAGTAGTCCGCGGGGGGTGAATAGCAATCAGCCCCAGCATTTT.

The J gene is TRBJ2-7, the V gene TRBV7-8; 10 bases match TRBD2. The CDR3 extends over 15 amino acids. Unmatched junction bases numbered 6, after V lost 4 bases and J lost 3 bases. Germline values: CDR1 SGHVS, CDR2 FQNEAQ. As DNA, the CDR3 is TGTGCCAGCAGCTACCGACTAGCGGGTTACTACGAGCAGTACTTC. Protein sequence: CASSYRLAGYYEQYF. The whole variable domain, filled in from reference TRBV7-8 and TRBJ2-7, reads GAGVSQSPRYKVAKRGQDVALRCDPISGHVSLFWYQQALGQGPEFLTYFQNEAQLDKSGLPSDRFFAERPEGSVSTLKIQRTQQEDSAVYLCASSYRLAGYYEQYFGPGTRLTVT.

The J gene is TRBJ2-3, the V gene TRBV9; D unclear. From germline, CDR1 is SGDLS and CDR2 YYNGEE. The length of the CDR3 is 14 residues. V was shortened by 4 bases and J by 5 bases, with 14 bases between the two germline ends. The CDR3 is CASSPGWVEDTQYF. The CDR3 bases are TGTGCCAGCAGCCCTGGCTGGGTAGAAGATACGCAGTATTTT.

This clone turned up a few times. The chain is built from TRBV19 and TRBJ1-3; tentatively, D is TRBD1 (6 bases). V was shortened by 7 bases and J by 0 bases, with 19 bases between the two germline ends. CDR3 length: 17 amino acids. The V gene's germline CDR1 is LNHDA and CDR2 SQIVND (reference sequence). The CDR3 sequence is CASTKTPTGHSGNTIYF. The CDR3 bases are TGTGCCAGTACCAAGACCCCGACAGGCCACTCTGGAAACACCATATATTTT.

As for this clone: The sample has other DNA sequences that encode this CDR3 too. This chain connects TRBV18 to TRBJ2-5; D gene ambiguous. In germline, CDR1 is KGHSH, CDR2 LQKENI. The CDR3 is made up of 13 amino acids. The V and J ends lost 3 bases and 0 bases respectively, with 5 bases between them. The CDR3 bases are TGTGCCAGCTCACCTACGTACCAAGAGACCCAGTACTTC. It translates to CASSPTYQETQYF.

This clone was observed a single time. The CDR3 region is CASSRGTGGGSNQPQHF. The CDR3 bases are TGCGCCAGCAGTCGAGGGACAGGGGGGGGTAGCAATCAGCCCCAGCATTTT. This sequence joins TRBV23-1 and TRBJ1-5; 11 nucleotides line up with TRBD1. TRBV23-1 is given ORF status, its function remaining uncertain. The CDR3 has 17 residues. V dropped 4 bases and J dropped 0; count of bases not matched to a gene: 5.

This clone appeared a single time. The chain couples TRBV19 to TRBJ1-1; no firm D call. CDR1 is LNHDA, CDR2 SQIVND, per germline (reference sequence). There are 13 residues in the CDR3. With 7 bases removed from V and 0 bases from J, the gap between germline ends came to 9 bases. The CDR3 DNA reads TGTGCCAGTATAGGCGTCATGAACACTGAAGCTTTCTTT. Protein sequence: CASIGVMNTEAFF.

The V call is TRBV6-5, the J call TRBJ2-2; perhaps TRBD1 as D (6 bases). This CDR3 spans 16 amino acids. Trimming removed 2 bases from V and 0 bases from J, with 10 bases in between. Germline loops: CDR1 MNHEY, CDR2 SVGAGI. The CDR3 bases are TGTGCCAGCAGTTACGATAGGACAGCGAACACCGGGGAGCTGTTTTTT. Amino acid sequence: CASSYDRTANTGELFF.

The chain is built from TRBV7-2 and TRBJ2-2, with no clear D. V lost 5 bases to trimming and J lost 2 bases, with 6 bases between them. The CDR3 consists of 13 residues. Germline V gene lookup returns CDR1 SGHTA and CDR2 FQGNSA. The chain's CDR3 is CASSPLNTGELFF. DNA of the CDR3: TGTGCCAGCAGCCCCCTAAACACCGGGGAGCTGTTTTTT.

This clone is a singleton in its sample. The CDR3 here is CASSSGRYNEQFF. DNA for the CDR3: TGTGCCAGCAGCTCAGGACGTTACAATGAGCAGTTCTTC. The chain carries TRBV7-2 and TRBJ2-1; D ambiguous. The CDR3 totals 13 residues. The V end was cut by 4 bases, the J end by 4 bases, with 8 bases between. Germline CDR1 reads SGHTA; CDR2 reads FQGNSA. Full variable domain (outside the CDR3, taken from reference TRBV7-2 and TRBJ2-1): GAGVSQSPSNKVTEKGKDVELRCDPISGHTALYWYRQSLGQGLEFLIYFQGNSAPDKSGLPSDRFSAERTGGSVSTLTIQRTQQEDSAVYLCASSSGRYNEQFFGPGTRLTVL.

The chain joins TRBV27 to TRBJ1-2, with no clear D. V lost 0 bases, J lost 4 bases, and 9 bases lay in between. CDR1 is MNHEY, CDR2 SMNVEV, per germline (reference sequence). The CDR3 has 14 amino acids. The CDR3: CASSLSMEGYGYTF. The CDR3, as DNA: TGTGCCAGCAGTTTATCGATGGAGGGCTATGGCTACACCTTC.

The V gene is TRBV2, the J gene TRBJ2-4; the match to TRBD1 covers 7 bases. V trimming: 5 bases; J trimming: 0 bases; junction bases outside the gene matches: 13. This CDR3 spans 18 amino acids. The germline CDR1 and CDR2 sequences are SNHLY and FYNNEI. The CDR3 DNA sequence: TGTGCCAGCAGTACCTACAGGGGCGGTCGATTAGCCAAAAACATTCAGTACTTC. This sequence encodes CASSTYRGGRLAKNIQYF.